This T cell receptor beta chain was recorded in a study of T cell responses to AZD1222 COVID-19 vaccine. The study, taken as a whole, reports: Two doses of AZD1222 preceded a rise in Spike-specific TCR breadth and depth. Donors were chiefly white British, with a greater number of females, and clonal diversity was perhaps underestimated. Repertoire collection took place solely once the T cell response had peaked. Spike was spanned by vaccine-associated CD4 TCRs, with dominance at 160-218 and 743-854.

CDR3 length equals 20 residues. V trimming: 4 bases; J trimming: 1 base; junction bases outside the gene matches: 19. The V gene's germline CDR1 is SGHAT and CDR2 FQNNGV. TCRdb keeps only in-frame clones here, not all; method: immunoSEQ multiplex PCR. Of tens of thousands of clones detected, 87% appear once; the ten largest clones hold 1% to 1.5%. Comment on this clone: The target antigen is unknown.

J is TRBJ2-3 and V is TRBV11-2; 8 bases align to TRBD2. This clonotype was sampled from an adult who received the AZD1222 COVID-19 vaccine. Source: peripheral blood, taken 28 days after the second AZD1222 dose. The CDR3 nucleotides are TGTGCCAGCAGCTCAGATAGGGTAGGGACCGGGACTAGACGCACAGATACGCAGTATTTT. Translating it yields CASSSDRVGTGTRRTDTQYF.